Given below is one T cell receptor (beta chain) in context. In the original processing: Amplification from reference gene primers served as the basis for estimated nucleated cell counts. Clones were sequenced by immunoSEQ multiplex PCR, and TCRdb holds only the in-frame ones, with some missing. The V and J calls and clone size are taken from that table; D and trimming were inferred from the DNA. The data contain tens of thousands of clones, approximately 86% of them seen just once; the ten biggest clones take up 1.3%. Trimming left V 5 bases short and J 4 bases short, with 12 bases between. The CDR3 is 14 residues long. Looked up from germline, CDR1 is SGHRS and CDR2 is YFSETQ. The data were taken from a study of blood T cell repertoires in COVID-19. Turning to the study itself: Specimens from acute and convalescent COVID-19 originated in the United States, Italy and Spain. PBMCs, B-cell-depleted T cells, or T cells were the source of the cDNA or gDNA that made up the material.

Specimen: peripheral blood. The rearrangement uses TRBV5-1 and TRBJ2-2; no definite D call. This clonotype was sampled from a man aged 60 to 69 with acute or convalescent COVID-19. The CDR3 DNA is TGCGCCAGCAGTCCGCTAGGCGGCACCGGGGAGCTGTTTTTT. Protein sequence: CASSPLGGTGELFF.